The subject of this entry is one TCR beta chain. This CDR3 region has 16 residues. Germline-derived CDR1 and CDR2 are MGHRA and YSYEKL. With 1 base removed from V and 8 bases from J, the gap between germline ends came to 17 bases. The data belong to a study of PD-L1 blockade in urothelial cancer. The time point: pretreatment peripheral blood. Repertoires were generated with immunoSEQ multiplex PCR, while TCRdb's copy carries only in-frame clones and drops some. The repertoire holds 130,000 or so clones, with roughly 83% as singletons. The material was PBMCs, obtained around atezolizumab (anti-PD-L1) treatment. V and J are TRBV4-1 and TRBJ1-4, with D unresolved. The receptor comes from a man aged 45-60 years with urothelial cancer. CDR3 residues: CASSQGPGGIGEKLFF. Written as DNA, the CDR3 is TGCGCCAGCAGCCAAGGTCCCGGCGGCATTGGCGAAAAACTGTTTTTT.